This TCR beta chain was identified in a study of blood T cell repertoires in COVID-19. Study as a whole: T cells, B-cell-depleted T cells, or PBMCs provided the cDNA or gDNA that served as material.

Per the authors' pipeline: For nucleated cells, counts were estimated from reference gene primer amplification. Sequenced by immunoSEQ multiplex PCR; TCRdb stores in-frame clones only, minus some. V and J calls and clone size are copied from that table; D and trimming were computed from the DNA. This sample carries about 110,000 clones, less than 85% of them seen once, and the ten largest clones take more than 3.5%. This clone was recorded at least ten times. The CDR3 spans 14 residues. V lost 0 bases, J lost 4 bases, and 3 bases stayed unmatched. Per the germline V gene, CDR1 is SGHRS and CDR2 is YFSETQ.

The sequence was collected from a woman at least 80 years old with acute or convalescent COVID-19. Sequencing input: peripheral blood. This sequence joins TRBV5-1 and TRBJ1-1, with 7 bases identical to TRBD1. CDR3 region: CASSLAGQLTEAFF. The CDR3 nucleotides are TGCGCCAGCAGCTTGGCGGGACAGCTCACTGAAGCTTTCTTT.